Sequencing of this T cell receptor (beta chain) was carried out in a study of CD8 T cells in Susac syndrome. The CDR3 length is 13 residues. V lost 1 base and J 6 bases, leaving 10 bases between the germline ends. CDR1 and CDR2 from the germline V gene are MGHRA and YSYEKL. CD8+ and CD4+ T cells taken from blood had their TCR beta sequenced. The multiple sclerosis controls, all treatment-naive patients, had relapsing-remitting disease that was stable or active. The CD8+ and CD4+ T cells were negatively isolated, with the TEMRA cells enriched by FACS. RNA totalling roughly 0.45 to 1 ug underwent reverse transcription with random hexamers. immunoSEQ multiplex PCR amplified TCR beta CDR3 across 54 Vbeta, 13 Jbeta. TCRdb re-derived calls from the immunoSEQ multiplex PCR reads in MiXCR, one entry per CDR3 protein. The sample includes 250,000 to 300,000 distinct CDR3 sequences, 70% to 90% seen only once; the top ten take approximately 0.11%.

Sequencing used CD8+ T cells from PBMCs. The receptor comes from a human donor with multiple sclerosis. The chain employs TRBV4-1 and TRBJ2-7, with no clear D. This CDR3 is CASSQVEDREQYF. The CDR3 DNA is TGCGCCAGCAGCCAAGTAGAGGACCGCGAGCAGTACTTC.